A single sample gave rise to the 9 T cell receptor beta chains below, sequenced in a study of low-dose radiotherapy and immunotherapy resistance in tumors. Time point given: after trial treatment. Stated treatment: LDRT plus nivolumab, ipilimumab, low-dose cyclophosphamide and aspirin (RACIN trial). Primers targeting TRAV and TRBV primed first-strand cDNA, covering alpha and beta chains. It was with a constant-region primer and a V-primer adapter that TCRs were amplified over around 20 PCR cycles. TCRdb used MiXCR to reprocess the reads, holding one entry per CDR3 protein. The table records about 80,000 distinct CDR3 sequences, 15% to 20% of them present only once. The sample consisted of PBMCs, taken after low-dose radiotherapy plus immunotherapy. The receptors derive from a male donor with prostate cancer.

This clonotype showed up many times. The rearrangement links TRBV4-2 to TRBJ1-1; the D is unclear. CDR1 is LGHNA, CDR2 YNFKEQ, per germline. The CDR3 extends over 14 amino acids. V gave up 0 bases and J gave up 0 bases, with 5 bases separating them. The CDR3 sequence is CASSQDGMNTEAFF. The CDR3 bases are TGTGCCAGCAGCCAAGATGGGATGAACACTGAAGCTTTCTTT.

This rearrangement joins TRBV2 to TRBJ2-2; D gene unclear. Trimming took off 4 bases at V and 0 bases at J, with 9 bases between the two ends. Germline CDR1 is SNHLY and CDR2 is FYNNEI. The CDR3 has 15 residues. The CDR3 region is CASSVETPNTGELFF. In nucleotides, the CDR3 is TGTGCCAGCAGTGTGGAGACTCCGAACACCGGGGAGCTGTTTTTT. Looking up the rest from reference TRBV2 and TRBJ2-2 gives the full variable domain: EPEVTQTPSHQVTQMGQEVILRCVPISNHLYFYWYRQILGQKVEFLVSFYNNEISEKSEIFDDQFSVERPDGSNFTLKIRSTKLEDSAMYFCASSVETPNTGELFFGEGSRLTVL.

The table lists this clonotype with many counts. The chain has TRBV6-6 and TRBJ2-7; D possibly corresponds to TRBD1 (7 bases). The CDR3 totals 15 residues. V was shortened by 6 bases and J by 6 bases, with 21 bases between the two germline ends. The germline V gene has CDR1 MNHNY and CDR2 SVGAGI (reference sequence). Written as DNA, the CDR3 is TGTGCCAGCAGACGGGGCGGGACAGTAGAAGGCGAGCAGTACTTC. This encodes CASRRGGTVEGEQYF.

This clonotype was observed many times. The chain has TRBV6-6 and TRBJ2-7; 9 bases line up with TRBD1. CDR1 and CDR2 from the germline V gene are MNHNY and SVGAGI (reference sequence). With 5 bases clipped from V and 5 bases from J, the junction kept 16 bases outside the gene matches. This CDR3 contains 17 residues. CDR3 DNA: TGTGCCAGCAGTCCGAACTACTTCGGGACAGGGCCCAACGAGCAGTACTTC. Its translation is CASSPNYFGTGPNEQYF.

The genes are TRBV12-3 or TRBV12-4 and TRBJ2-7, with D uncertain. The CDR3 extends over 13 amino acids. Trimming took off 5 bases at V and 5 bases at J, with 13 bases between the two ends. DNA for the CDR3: TGTGCCAGCAGTATCGTCACAGTACACGAGCAGTACTTC. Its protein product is CASSIVTVHEQYF.

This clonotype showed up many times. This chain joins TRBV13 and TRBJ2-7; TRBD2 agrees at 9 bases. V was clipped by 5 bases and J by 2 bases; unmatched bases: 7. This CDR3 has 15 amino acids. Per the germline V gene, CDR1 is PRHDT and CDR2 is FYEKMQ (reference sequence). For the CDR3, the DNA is TGTGCCAGCAGCAAAAGCTCTAGCGGGGCCTACGAGCAGTACTTC. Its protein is CASSKSSSGAYEQYF.

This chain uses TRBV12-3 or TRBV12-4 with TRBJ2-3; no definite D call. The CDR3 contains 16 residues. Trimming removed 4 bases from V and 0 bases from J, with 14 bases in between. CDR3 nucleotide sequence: TGTGCCAGCAGTTCCGGGTCTAATTGGAGCACAGATACGCAGTATTTT. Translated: CASSSGSNWSTDTQYF.

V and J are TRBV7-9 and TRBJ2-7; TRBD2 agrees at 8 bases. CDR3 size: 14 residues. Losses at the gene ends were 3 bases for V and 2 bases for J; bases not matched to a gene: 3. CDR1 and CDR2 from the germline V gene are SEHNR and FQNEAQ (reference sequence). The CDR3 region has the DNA TGTGCCAGCAGCTTCAGCGGGGGACCCTACGAGCAGTACTTC. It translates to CASSFSGGPYEQYF.

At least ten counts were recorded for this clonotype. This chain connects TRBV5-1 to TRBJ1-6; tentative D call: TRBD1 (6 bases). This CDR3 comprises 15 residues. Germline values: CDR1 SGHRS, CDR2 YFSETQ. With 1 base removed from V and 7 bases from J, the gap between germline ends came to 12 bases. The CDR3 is CASSLSRTENSPLHF. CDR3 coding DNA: TGCGCCAGCAGCTTGTCCCGGACAGAGAATTCACCCCTCCACTTT.